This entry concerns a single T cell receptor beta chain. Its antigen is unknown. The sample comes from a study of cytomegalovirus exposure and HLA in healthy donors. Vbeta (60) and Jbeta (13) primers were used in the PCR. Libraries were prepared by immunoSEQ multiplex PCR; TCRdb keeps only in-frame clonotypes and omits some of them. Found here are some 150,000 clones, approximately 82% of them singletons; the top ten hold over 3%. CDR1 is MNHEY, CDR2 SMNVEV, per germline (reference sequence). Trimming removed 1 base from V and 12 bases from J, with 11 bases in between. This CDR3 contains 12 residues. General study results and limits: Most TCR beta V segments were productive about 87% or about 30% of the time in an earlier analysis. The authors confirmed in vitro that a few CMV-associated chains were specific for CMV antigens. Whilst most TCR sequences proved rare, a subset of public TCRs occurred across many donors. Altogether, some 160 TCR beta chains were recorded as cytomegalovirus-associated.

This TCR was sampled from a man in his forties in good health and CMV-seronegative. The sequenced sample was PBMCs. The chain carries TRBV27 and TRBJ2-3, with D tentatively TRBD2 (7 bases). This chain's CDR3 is CASSLWGGGQYF. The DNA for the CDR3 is TGTGCCAGCAGTTTATGGGGGGGCGGTCAGTATTTT.